The clone carrying this T cell receptor beta chain was detected only a few times. Its antigen is unidentified. This CDR3 has 15 amino acids. Germline CDR1 reads MGHRA; CDR2 reads YSYEKL. J gave up 3 bases and V 2 bases, and 5 bases lay outside the gene matches. This entry belongs to a study of T-cell memory formation after mild COVID-19. Study-wide background: TCR clusters were mostly confined to one donor each. Study outcomes and limitations: Contracting clones localized mainly to CM and EM when CD4+ and mainly to EMRA when CD8+. Some clones that responded were present in memory (sampled pre-infection), which suggests cross-reactive memory joined.

Using constant-segment primers, 5'RACE produced TCR alpha and TCR beta cDNA libraries carrying sample barcodes and UMIs. TCRdb redid the calling of the 5' RACE reads with MiXCR, one entry per CDR3 protein. The table records roughly 480,000 distinct CDR3 sequences, approximately 23% of them present only once. This chain links TRBV4-1 with TRBJ1-1; TRBD1 agrees at 8 bases. Sequencing was done on a sample of PBMCs or a T cell subset sorted from them (not recorded which). The receptor was isolated from an adult woman who had mild COVID-19 (a few samples of this study predate the infection). Cell type and time point are not known. The CDR3 is CASSQPRTGHTEAFF. The CDR3 DNA is TGCGCCAGCAGCCAACCCAGGACAGGGCACACTGAAGCTTTCTTT.